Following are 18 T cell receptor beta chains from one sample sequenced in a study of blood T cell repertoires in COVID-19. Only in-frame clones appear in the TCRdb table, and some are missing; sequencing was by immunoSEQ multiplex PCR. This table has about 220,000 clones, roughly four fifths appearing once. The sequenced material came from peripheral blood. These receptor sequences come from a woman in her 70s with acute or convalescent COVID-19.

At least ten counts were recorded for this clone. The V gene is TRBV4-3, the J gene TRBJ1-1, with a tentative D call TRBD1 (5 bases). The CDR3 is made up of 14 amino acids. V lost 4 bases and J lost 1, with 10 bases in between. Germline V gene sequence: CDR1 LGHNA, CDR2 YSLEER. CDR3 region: CASSLTDRNTEAFF. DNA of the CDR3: TGCGCCAGCAGCCTTACTGACAGGAACACTGAAGCTTTCTTT.

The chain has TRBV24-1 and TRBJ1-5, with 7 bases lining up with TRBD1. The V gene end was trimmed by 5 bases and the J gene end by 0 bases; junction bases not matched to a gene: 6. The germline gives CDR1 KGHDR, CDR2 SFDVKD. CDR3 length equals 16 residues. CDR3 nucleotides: TGTGCCACCAGTGGGACAGGAGATTATAGCAATCAGCCCCAGCATTTT. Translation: CATSGTGDYSNQPQHF.

This CDR3 is CASATGQGIYGYTF. The CDR3 DNA reads as TGTGCCAGCGCCACGGGACAGGGGATTTATGGCTACACCTTC. The chain links TRBV5-8 to TRBJ1-2; 10 bases are shared with TRBD1. Germline V gene sequence: CDR1 SGHTS, CDR2 YDEGEE. The CDR3 is 14 residues long. J lost 5 bases, V lost 7 bases, and 8 bases had no gene match.

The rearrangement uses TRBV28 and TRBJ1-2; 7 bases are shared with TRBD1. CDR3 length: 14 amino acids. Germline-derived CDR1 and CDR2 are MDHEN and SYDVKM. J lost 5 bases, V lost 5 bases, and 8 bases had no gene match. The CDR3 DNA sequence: TGTGCCAGCAGTAGGCCAGGGGGGAGTTATGGCTACACCTTC. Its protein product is CASSRPGGSYGYTF.

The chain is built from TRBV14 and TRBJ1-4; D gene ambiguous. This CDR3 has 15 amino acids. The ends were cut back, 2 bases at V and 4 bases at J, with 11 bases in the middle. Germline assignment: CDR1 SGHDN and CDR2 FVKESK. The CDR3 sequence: CASSQFNRDNEKLFF. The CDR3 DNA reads TGTGCCAGCAGCCAATTCAACCGGGATAATGAAAAACTGTTTTTT.

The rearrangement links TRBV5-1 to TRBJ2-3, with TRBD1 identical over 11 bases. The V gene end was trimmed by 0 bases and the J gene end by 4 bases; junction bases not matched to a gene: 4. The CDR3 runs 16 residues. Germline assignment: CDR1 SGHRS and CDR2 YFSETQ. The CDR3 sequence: CASSLEGTGGPDTQYF. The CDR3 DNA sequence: TGCGCCAGCAGCTTGGAAGGGACAGGGGGTCCAGATACGCAGTATTTT.

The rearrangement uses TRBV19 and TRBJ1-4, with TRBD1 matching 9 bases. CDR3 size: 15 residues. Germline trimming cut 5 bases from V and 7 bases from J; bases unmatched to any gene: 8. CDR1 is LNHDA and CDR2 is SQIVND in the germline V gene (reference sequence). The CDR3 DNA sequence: TGTGCCAGTAGTCCGCGACAGGGGGTCCCTGAAAAACTGTTTTTT. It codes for CASSPRQGVPEKLFF.

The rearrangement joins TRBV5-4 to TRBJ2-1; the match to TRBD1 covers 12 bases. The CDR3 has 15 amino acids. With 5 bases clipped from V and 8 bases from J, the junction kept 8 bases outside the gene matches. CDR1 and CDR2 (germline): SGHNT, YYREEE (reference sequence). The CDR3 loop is CASRRGTGGGDEQFF. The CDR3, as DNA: TGTGCCAGCAGAAGGGGGACAGGGGGCGGGGATGAGCAGTTCTTC.

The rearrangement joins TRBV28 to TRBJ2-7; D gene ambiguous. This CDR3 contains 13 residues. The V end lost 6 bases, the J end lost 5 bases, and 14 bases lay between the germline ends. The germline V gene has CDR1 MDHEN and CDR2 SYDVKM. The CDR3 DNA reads TGTGCCAGCAGCCCCCCCGGGTGGGACGAGCAGTACTTC. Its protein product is CASSPPGWDEQYF.

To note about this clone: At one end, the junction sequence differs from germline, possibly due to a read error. CDR3 amino acids: CASSLARNYGYTF. CDR3 DNA: TGTGCCAGCAGCCTAGCCAGGAACTATGGCTACACCTTC. The rearrangement uses TRBV7-2 and TRBJ1-2; D not resolved. The CDR3 has 13 amino acids. The germline V gene has CDR1 SGHTA and CDR2 FQGNSA. Combining the CDR3 with reference TRBV7-2 and TRBJ1-2 gives the whole variable domain GAGVSQSPSNKVTEKGKDVELRCDPISGHTALYWYRQSLGQGLEFLIYFQGNSAPDKSGLPSDRFSAERTGGSVSTLTIQRTQQEDSAVYLCASSLARNYGYTFGSGTRLTVV.

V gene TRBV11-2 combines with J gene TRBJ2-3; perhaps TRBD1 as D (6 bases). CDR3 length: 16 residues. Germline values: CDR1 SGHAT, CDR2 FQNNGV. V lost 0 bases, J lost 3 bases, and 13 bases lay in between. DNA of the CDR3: TGTGCCAGCAGCTTAGAGGGCAGGGGAAGAACAGATACGCAGTATTTT. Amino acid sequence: CASSLEGRGRTDTQYF.

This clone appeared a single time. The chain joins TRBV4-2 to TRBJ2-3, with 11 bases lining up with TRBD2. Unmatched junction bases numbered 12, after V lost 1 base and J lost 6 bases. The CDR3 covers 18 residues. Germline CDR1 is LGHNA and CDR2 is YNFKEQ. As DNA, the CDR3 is TGTGCCAGCAGCCAAGTTCGAAAACTAGCGGGGGTATCGGATACGCAGTATTTT. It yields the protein CASSQVRKLAGVSDTQYF.

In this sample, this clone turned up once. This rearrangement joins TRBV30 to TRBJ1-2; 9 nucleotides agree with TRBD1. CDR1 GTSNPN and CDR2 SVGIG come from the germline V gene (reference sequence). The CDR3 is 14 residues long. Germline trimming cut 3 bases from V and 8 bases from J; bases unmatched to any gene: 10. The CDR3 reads CAWSHQDRGVGYTF. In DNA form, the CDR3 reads TGTGCCTGGAGCCACCAGGACAGGGGTGTGGGCTACACCTTC.

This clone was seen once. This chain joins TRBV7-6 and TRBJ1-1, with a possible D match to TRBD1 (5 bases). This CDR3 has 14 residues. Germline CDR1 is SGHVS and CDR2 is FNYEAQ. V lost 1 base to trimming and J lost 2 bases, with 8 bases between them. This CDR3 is CASSLGGDNTEAFF. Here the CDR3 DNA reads TGTGCCAGCAGCTTAGGGGGGGACAACACTGAAGCTTTCTTT.

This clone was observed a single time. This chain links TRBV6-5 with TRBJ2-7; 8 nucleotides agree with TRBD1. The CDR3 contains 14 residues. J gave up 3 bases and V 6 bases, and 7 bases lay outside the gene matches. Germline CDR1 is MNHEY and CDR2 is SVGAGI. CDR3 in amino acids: CASSFRDRFYEQYF. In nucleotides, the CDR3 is TGTGCCAGCAGCTTCCGGGACAGGTTCTACGAGCAGTACTTC.

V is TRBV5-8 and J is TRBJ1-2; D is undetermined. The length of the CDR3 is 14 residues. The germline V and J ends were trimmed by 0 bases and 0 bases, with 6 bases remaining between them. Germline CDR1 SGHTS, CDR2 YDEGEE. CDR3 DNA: TGTGCCAGCAGCTTGGTCCCAGCTAACTATGGCTACACCTTC. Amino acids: CASSLVPANYGYTF.

CDR3 DNA sequence: TGTGCCAGCAGGCCTTGGGGGGGACCCCTCCACTTT. It yields the protein CASRPWGGPLHF. The chain uses TRBV2 and TRBJ1-6, with D perhaps matching TRBD1 (5 bases). CDR3 length: 12 amino acids. V was cut by 6 bases and J by 12 bases, with 12 bases left in between. Germline assignment: CDR1 SNHLY and CDR2 FYNNEI.

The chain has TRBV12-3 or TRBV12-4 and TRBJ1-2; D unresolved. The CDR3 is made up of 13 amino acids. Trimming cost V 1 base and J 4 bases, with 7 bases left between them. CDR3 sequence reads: CASSLGHLYGYTF. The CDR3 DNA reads TGTGCCAGCAGTTTAGGGCACCTCTATGGCTACACCTTC.